One sample yielded the 21 T cell receptor beta chains listed below, sequenced in a study of T cells after yellow fever vaccination. One entry per CDR3 protein, called by TCRdb with MiXCR from the 5' RACE reads. Among about 30,000 distinct CDR3 sequences, 4.4% were seen once, and the ten largest hold less than 55%. The sequenced sample was CD8+ T cells sorted from PBMCs, obtained 5 days after the yellow fever booster vaccination. These receptors were collected from a man aged 25 to 40 who received the YFV17D yellow fever vaccine.

This clonotype has a count of ten or more. V and J are TRBV19 and TRBJ2-2; TRBD2 is a possible D gene (6 bases). The CDR3 is made up of 14 amino acids. V was pared by 4 bases and J by 7 bases, with 13 bases between. CDR1 is LNHDA, CDR2 SQIVND, per germline (reference sequence). The CDR3 spells CASSKTREYGELFF. CDR3 in DNA: TGTGCCAGTAGTAAAACTCGGGAGTACGGGGAGCTGTTTTTT. The full variable domain, its missing parts supplied by reference TRBV19 and TRBJ2-2, is DGGITQSPKYLFRKEGQNVTLSCEQNLNHDAMYWYRQDPGQGLRLIYYSQIVNDFQKGDIAEGYSVSREKKESFPLTVTSAQKNPTAFYLCASSKTREYGELFFGEGSRLTVL.

This clonotype was seen at least ten times. The rearrangement links TRBV29-1 to TRBJ1-1, with unresolved D. The CDR3 is 10 residues long. Trimming took off 6 bases at V and 1 base at J, with 3 bases between the two ends. Germline CDR1 reads SQVTM; CDR2 reads ANQGSEA. The CDR3 sequence is CSVRNTEAFF. The CDR3 DNA follows: TGCAGCGTAAGGAACACTGAAGCTTTCTTT.

This clonotype was counted at least ten times. V usage is TRBV10-3 and J usage is TRBJ2-7; the match to TRBD2 covers 8 bases. Per germline, CDR1 ENHRY and CDR2 SYGVKD. Unmatched junction bases numbered 1, after V lost 0 bases and J lost 0 bases. The CDR3 has 15 amino acids. The CDR3 coding sequence is TGTGCCATCAGTGAGTCCAGCGGGAGCTCCTACGAGCAGTACTTC. Its translation: CAISESSGSSYEQYF.

The table lists this clonotype with many counts. This chain connects TRBV20-1 to TRBJ1-2; 7 bases line up with TRBD1. The V gene end was trimmed by 3 bases and the J gene end by 4 bases; junction bases not matched to a gene: 5. CDR1 is DFQATT, CDR2 SNEGSKA, per germline (reference sequence). The CDR3 spans 13 residues. CDR3 sequence reads: CSAREGGSYGYTF. The DNA for the CDR3 is TGCAGTGCTAGGGAAGGGGGCAGCTATGGCTACACCTTC.

This clonotype appeared many times. This rearrangement joins TRBV12-3 or TRBV12-4 to TRBJ2-5; D is uncertain. V lost 8 bases to trimming and J lost 5 bases, with 9 bases between them. The CDR3 has 11 amino acids. CDR3 DNA: TGTGCCAGCCGCTCAGTTGAGACCCAGTACTTC. It translates to CASRSVETQYF.

This clonotype was observed at least ten times. The chain joins TRBV29-1 to TRBJ2-1; 9 bases fit TRBD1. The length of the CDR3 is 13 residues. Trimming removed 4 bases from V and 6 bases from J; junction bases left unmatched: 4. Germline-derived CDR1 and CDR2 are SQVTM and ANQGSEA. CDR3 DNA: TGCAGCGTTGTTGTGACAGGGGGCAATGAGCAGTTCTTC. Protein sequence: CSVVVTGGNEQFF.

In this sample, this clonotype turned up many times. This chain links TRBV29-1 with TRBJ1-2, with no clear D. The V gene's germline CDR1 is SQVTM and CDR2 ANQGSEA. The CDR3 length is 17 residues. Trimming pared 4 bases from V and 8 bases from J, leaving 29 bases between. CDR3 DNA sequence: TGCAGCGTTGGACACCCCAACGTCCAGACCAACTTAGGGGGCTACACCTTC. Translation gives CSVGHPNVQTNLGGYTF.

This clonotype was detected ten times or more. This sequence joins TRBV29-1 and TRBJ2-5; the D gene is possibly TRBD1 (5 bases). This CDR3 is 13 amino acids long. Per germline, CDR1 SQVTM and CDR2 ANQGSEA. The V end was cut by 7 bases, the J end by 1 base, with 13 bases between. The CDR3 DNA sequence: TGCAGCGGCACCGGACACGGCCAAGAGACCCAGTACTTC. Protein sequence: CSGTGHGQETQYF.

This clonotype was found many times. The V call is TRBV9, the J call TRBJ2-7; 9 nucleotides align to TRBD1. Germline V CDR1 and CDR2: SGDLS, YYNGEE. Trimming cost V 3 bases and J 3 bases; bases outside gene matches: 10. The CDR3 is 16 residues long. CDR3 protein: CASSARGGTGYYEQYF. CDR3 sequence (DNA): TGTGCCAGCAGCGCCCGAGGGGGGACAGGGTACTACGAGCAGTACTTC.

This clonotype was seen ten or more times. V gene TRBV27 combines with J gene TRBJ1-1; 9 bases map to TRBD1. The germline gives CDR1 MNHEY, CDR2 SMNVEV (reference sequence). The trim removed 5 bases at V and 0 bases at J, leaving 7 bases unmatched. The CDR3 is made up of 16 amino acids. CDR3 residues: CASSTGTGFMNTEAFF. In nucleotides, the CDR3 is TGTGCCAGCAGTACTGGGACAGGGTTTATGAACACTGAAGCTTTCTTT.

Only a few counts were recorded for this clonotype. This rearrangement joins TRBV15 to TRBJ1-2; D call uncertain. The CDR3 loop spans 13 amino acids. CDR1 and CDR2 from the germline V gene are LNHNV and YYDKDF (reference sequence). V was shortened by 5 bases and J by 0 bases, with 7 bases between the two germline ends. The DNA of the CDR3 is TGTGCCACCAGCCCCTATTCTAACTATGGCTACACCTTC. This codes for CATSPYSNYGYTF.

This clonotype has at least ten counts. The V gene is TRBV5-6, the J gene TRBJ2-7; 9 bases are a match to TRBD2. The CDR3 loop spans 14 amino acids. Germline V gene lookup returns CDR1 SGHDT and CDR2 YYEEEE. V lost 4 bases to trimming and J lost 3 bases; unmatched junction nucleotides: 5. Here the CDR3 reads CASSLTSGYYEQYF. CDR3 DNA sequence: TGTGCCAGCAGCCTGACTAGCGGATACTACGAGCAGTACTTC.

Ten or more counts support this clonotype. V usage is TRBV12-3 or TRBV12-4 and J usage is TRBJ1-1; D is unresolved. V was cut by 6 bases and J by 6 bases, with 11 bases left in between. The CDR3 has 12 amino acids. CDR3 loop: CASSTGGSEAFF. In DNA form, the CDR3 reads TGTGCCAGCAGCACGGGCGGGTCTGAAGCTTTCTTT.

This clonotype was observed many times. This chain connects TRBV2 to TRBJ2-7; maybe TRBD1 (6 bases). The V and J ends lost 3 bases and 2 bases respectively, with 14 bases between them. The CDR3 spans 15 residues. CDR1 is SNHLY, CDR2 FYNNEI, per germline. CDR3 residues: CASSEVMDSTYEQYF. The DNA of the CDR3 is TGTGCCAGCAGTGAGGTAATGGACAGCACCTACGAGCAGTACTTC.

This clonotype occurred many times. The rearrangement joins TRBV12-3 or TRBV12-4 to TRBJ2-7; D could derive from TRBD1 or TRBD2 (6 bases each). The CDR3 consists of 16 residues. Trimming shortened V by 8 bases and J by 6 bases, and 26 bases separated the two germline ends. The CDR3 reads CASPTGASRSGREQYF. CDR3 sequence (DNA): TGTGCCAGCCCTACGGGGGCGTCCCGGTCGGGGCGCGAGCAGTACTTC.

Many counts were recorded for this clonotype. This chain connects TRBV11-1 to TRBJ2-7, with D possibly being TRBD1 (6 bases). This CDR3 has 15 amino acids. Germline V lookup: CDR1 SGHAT, CDR2 FQDESV (reference sequence). V was pared by 5 bases and J by 0 bases, with 14 bases between. The CDR3 protein is CASSPRDTSSYEQYF. CDR3 bases: TGTGCCAGCAGCCCGAGGGACACAAGCTCCTACGAGCAGTACTTC.

The table lists this clonotype with many counts. The chain couples TRBV5-5 to TRBJ1-4; 9 bases are a match to TRBD1. The CDR3 runs to 14 residues. V shed 9 bases, J shed 5 bases, and the junction held 8 bases outside the gene matches. Germline V gives CDR1 SGHKS, CDR2 YYEKEE (reference sequence). DNA of the CDR3: TGTGCCACGGGACAGGGCGATCCCAATGAAAAACTGTTTTTT. Translation gives CATGQGDPNEKLFF.

The sample holds many counts of this clonotype. The chain links TRBV2 to TRBJ2-6, with 10 nucleotides matching TRBD1. This CDR3 has 17 amino acids. Per germline, CDR1 SNHLY and CDR2 FYNNEI. V lost 10 bases and J lost 3; bases outside the gene matches: 12. CDR3 in amino acids: CANEIDRGQRGANVLTF. CDR3 coding DNA: TGTGCCAACGAGATCGACAGGGGGCAACGTGGGGCCAACGTCCTGACTTTC.

This clonotype was recorded many times. J is TRBJ1-1 and V is TRBV28; a possible D gene is TRBD1 (5 bases). Germline CDR1 is MDHEN and CDR2 is SYDVKM. The CDR3 runs 14 residues. V was cut by 2 bases and J by 1 base, with 8 bases left in between. The CDR3 protein is CASSLPDRNTEAFF. DNA for the CDR3: TGTGCCAGCAGTTTACCCGACAGGAACACTGAAGCTTTCTTT.

This clonotype is labeled as medium-sized (0.01 to 0.1%). The CDR3 loop is CAWSVGSYEQYF. In DNA form, the CDR3 reads TGTGCCTGGAGTGTCGGATCCTACGAGCAGTACTTC. The rearrangement uses TRBV30 and TRBJ2-7; D gene ambiguous. V lost 0 bases and J 1 base, leaving 4 bases between the germline ends. The germline V gene has CDR1 GTSNPN and CDR2 SVGIG (reference sequence). This CDR3 contains 12 residues.

Regarding this clonotype: Possible read error: a much larger clone is one base away. The final CDR3 position lacks the conserved phenylalanine or tryptophan, pointing to a likely read error. The chain is built from TRBV10-1 and TRBJ2-5; D is undetermined. In germline, CDR1 is WNHNN, CDR2 SYGVQD (reference sequence). V lost 5 bases and J lost 5, with 9 bases in between. This CDR3 spans 12 amino acids. The CDR3 nucleotides are TGCGCCAGCAGTACCGGGCCGGAGACCCAGTACTCC. This translates into CASSTGPETQYS.